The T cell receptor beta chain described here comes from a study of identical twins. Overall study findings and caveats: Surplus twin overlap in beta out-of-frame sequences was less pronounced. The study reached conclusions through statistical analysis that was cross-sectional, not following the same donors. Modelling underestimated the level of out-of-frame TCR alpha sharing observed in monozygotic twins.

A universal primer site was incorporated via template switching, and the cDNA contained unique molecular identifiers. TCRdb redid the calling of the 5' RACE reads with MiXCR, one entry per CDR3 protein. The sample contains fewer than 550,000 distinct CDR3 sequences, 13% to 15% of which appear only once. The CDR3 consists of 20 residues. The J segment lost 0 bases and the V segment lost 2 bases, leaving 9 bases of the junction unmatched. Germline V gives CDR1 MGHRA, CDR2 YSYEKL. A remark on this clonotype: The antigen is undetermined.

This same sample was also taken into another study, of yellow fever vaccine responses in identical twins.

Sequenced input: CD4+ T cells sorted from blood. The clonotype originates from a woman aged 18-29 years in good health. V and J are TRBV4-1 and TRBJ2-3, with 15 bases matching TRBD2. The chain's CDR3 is CASSQLPTGTSGGSTDTQYF. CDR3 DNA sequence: TGCGCCAGCAGCCAACTTCCGACCGGGACTAGCGGGGGGAGCACAGATACGCAGTATTTT.